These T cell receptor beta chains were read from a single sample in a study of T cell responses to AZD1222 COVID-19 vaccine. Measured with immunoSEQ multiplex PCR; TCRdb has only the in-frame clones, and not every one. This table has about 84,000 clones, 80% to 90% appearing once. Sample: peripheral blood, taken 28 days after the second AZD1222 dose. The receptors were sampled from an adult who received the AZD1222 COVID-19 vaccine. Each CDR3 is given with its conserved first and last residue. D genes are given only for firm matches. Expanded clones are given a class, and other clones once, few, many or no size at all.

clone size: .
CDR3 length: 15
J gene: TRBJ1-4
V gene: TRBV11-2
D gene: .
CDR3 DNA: TGTGCCAGCAGCTTAGGTTTTGCAACTAATGAAAAACTGTTTTTT
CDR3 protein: CASSLGFATNEKLFF

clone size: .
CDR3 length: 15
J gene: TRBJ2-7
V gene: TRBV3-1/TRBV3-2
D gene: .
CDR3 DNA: TGTGCCAGCAGCCACCCCAACTTAACGGCCTACGAGCAGTACTTC
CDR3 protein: CASSHPNLTAYEQYF

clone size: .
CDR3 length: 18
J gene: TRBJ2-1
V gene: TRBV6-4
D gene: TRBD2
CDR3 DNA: TGTGCCAGCAGTGTCGGCGCTAGCGGGGGCCGACGCTACAATGAGCAGTTCTTC
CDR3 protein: CASSVGASGGRRYNEQFF

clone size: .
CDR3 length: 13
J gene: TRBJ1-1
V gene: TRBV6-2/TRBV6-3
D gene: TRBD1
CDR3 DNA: TGTGCCAGCAGCCCGACAGGGATCACTGAAGCTTTCTTT
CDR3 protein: CASSPTGITEAFF

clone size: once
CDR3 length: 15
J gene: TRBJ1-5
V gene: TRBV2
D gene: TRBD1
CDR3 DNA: TGTGCCAGCAGTGAAAGGACAGGGTTGAATCAGCCCCAGCATTTT
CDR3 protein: CASSERTGLNQPQHF

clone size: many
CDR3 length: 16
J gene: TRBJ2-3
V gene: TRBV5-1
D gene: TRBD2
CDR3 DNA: TGCGCCAGCAGCCCCGAAGGCGGGGGGGTAACAGATACGCAGTATTTT
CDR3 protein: CASSPEGGGVTDTQYF

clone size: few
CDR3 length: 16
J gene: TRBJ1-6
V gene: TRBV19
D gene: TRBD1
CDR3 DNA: TGTGCCAGTAGTATAGAGGGGACAGCTAATAATTCACCCCTCCACTTT
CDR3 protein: CASSIEGTANNSPLHF

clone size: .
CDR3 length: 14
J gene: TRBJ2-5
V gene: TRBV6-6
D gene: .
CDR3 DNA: TGTGCCAGCAGTTATGGGATAGGGAGGGAGACCCAGTACTTC
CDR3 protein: CASSYGIGRETQYF

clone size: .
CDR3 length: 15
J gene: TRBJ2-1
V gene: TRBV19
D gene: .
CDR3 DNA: TGTGCCAGTTCAAAGTCCGGGGTCTCCTACAATGAGCAGTTCTTC
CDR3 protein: CASSKSGVSYNEQFF

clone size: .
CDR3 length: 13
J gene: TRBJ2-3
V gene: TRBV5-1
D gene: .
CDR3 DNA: TGCGCCAGCAGCTCCGGTGGGGCAGATACGCAGTATTTT
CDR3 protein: CASSSGGADTQYF

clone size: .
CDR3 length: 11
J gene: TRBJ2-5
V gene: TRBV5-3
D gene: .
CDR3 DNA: TGTGCCAGGTCACCGCAAGAGACCCAGTACTTC
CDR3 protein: CARSPQETQYF

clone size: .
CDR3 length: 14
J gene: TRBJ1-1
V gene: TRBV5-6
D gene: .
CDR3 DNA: TGTGCCAGCAGCTTGGGGGGCCTTGCTTTTGAAGCTTTCTTT
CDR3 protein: CASSLGGLAFEAFF

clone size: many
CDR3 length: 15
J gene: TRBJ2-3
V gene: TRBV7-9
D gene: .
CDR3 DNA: TGTGCCAGCAGCTTAGCCGTTCTCCCCACAGATACGCAGTATTTT
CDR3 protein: CASSLAVLPTDTQYF

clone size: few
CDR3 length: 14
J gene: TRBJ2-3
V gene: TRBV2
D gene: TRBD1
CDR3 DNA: TGTGCCAATGGGGGACAGGGGAACACAGATACGCAGTATTTT
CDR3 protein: CANGGQGNTDTQYF

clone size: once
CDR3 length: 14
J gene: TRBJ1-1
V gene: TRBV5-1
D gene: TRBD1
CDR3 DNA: TGCGCCAGCGGCCCCGGGACAGCGAACACTGAAGCTTTCTTT
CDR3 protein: CASGPGTANTEAFF

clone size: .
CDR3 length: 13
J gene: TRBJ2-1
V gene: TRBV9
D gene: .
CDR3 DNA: TGTGCCAGCAGCCATCCAAGGAGTTATGAGCAGTTCTTC
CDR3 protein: CASSHPRSYEQFF

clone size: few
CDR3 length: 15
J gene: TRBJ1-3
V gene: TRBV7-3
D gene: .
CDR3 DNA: TGTGCCAGCAGCTTAATTGAACAGGAAAGAAACACCATATATTTT
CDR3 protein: CASSLIEQERNTIYF

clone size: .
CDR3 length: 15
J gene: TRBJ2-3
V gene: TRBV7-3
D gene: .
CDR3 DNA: TGTGCCAGCAGCTTAACTCCAGCTTACACAGATACGCAGTATTTT
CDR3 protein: CASSLTPAYTDTQYF

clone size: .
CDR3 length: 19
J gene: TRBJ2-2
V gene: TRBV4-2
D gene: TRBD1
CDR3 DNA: TGTGCCAGCAGCCAAGGTCCCGGGACAGGGTTTGGGAACACCGGGGAGCTGTTTTTT
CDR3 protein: CASSQGPGTGFGNTGELFF

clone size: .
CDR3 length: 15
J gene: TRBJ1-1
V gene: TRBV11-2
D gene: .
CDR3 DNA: TGTGCCAGCAGCTTAGCCCAGGGAGGCTACACTGAAGCTTTCTTT
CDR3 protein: CASSLAQGGYTEAFF

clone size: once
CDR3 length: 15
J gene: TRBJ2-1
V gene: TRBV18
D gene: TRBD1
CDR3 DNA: TGTGCCAGCTCATGGGGACAGGGGGCCTACAATGAGCAGTTCTTC
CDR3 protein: CASSWGQGAYNEQFF

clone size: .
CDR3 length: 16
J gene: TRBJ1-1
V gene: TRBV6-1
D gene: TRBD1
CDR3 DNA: TGTGCCAGCAGTGAAATTTGGGGGACAGGGGGCGAGGAAGCTTTCTTT
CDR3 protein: CASSEIWGTGGEEAFF

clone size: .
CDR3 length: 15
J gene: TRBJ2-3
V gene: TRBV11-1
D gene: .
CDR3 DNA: TGTGCCAGCAGCCATATAGCGGCTAGCACAGATACGCAGTATTTT
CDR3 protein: CASSHIAASTDTQYF

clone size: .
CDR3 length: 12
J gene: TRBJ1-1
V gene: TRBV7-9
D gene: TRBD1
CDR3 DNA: TGTGCCAGCAGCTTCGGACAGGTCGGAGCTTTCTTT
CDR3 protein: CASSFGQVGAFF

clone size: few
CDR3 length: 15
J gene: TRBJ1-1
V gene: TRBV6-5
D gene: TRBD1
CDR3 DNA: TGTGCCAGCAGTTACTCCTTCACAGGGGGCACTGAAGCTTTCTTT
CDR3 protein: CASSYSFTGGTEAFF

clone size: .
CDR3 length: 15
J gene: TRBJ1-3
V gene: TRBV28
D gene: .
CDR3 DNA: TGTGCCAGCAGTTTACAGGGGATGACTGGAAACACCATATATTTT
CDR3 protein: CASSLQGMTGNTIYF

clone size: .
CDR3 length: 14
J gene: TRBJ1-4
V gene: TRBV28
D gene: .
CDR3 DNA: TGTGCCAGCAGTTTGGAAGGAGCTAATGAAAAACTGTTTTTT
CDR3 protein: CASSLEGANEKLFF

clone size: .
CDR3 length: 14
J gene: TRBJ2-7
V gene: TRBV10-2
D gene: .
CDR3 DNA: TGCGCCAGCAGTAGACGACGGGGACTCTACGAGCAGTACTTC
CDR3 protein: CASSRRRGLYEQYF

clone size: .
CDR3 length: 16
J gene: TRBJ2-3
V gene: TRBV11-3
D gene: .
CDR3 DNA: TGTGCCAGCAGCCCCTCAACAGGGTTCAGCACAGATACGCAGTATTTT
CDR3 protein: CASSPSTGFSTDTQYF

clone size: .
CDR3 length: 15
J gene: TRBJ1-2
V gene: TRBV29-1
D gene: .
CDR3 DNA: TGCAGCGTGGAGAGGGCCACGCTCACCGGGTATGGCTACACCTTC
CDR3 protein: CSVERATLTGYGYTF

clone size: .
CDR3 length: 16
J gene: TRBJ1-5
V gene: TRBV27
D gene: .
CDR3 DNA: TGTGCCAGCAGGCCGGGTGGCGGGTATAGCAATCAGCCCCAGCATTTT
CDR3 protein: CASRPGGGYSNQPQHF

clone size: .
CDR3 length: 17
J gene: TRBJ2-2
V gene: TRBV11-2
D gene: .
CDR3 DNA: TGTGCCAGCAGCTTAGACCTTCTCCTGGGGGAAACCGGGGAGCTGTTTTTT
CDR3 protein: CASSLDLLLGETGELFF

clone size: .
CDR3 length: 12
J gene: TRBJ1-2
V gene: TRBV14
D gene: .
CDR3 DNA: TGTGCCAGCAGCCAGGGATTCCATGGCTACACCTTC
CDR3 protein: CASSQGFHGYTF

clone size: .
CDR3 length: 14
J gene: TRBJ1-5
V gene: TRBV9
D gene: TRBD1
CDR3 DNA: TGTGCCAGCAGCGCGACAGGGGGCTTTCGGCCCCAGCATTTT
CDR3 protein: CASSATGGFRPQHF

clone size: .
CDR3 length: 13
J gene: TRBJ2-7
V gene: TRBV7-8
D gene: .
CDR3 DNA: TGTGCCAGCAGCTTATCCAGGGGATACGAGCAGTACTTC
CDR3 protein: CASSLSRGYEQYF

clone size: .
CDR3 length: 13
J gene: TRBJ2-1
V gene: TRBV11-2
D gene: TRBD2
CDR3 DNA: TGTGCCAGCAGGGGGGGGGCCTACAATGAGCAGTTCTTC
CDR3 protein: CASRGGAYNEQFF

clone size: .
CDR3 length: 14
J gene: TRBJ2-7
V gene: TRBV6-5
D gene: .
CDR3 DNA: TGTGCCAGCAAACAGGGACGAGGCGCCCACGAGCAGTACTTC
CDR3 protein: CASKQGRGAHEQYF

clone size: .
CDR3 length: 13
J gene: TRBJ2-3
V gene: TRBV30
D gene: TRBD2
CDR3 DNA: TGTGCCTGGAGTACTACTAGCGGAGATACGCAGTATTTT
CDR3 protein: CAWSTTSGDTQYF

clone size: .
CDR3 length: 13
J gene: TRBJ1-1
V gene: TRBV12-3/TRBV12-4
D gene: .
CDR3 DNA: TGTGCCAGCAGTTTAAAGGGTCGGACTGAAGCTTTCTTT
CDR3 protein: CASSLKGRTEAFF

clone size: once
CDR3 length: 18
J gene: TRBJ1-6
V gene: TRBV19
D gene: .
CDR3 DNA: TGTGCCAGTAGTATACTTCTCGGTAAGGCGAAATATAATTCACCCCTCCACTTT
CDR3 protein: CASSILLGKAKYNSPLHF

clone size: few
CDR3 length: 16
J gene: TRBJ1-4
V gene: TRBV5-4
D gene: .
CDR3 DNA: TGTGCCAGCAGCCCCCGTAGAGAAGGCGCGGGTGAAAAACTGTTTTTT
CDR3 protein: CASSPRREGAGEKLFF

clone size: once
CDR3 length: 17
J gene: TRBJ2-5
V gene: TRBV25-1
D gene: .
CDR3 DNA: TGTGCCAGCAGTGAATATCTCCAGGGCCAGTACCAAGAGACCCAGTACTTC
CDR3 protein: CASSEYLQGQYQETQYF